The TCR beta chain under discussion was sequenced for a study of molecular identifiers for immune sequencing clone quantification. This clonotype appeared many times. TCRdb reprocessed the PCR reads with MiXCR, giving one entry per CDR3 protein. The sample consists of about 640,000 distinct CDR3 sequences, just under 20% of them appearing once. The sample was naive CD8+ T cells from blood, with Jurkat cell RNA spiked in. Subset described: FACS-sorted CD8+CD4-CCR7+CD45RA+ naive T cells. The sequence derives from a human donor in good health. Some libraries in this study had Jurkat cell RNA spiked in.

The CDR3 sequence is CASSQGLAGPDYEQYF. CDR3 nucleotides: TGTGCCAGCAGCCAGGGACTAGCGGGACCTGACTACGAGCAGTACTTC. The rearrangement uses TRBV5-4 and TRBJ2-7, with 13 nucleotides matching TRBD2. This CDR3 region has 16 residues. The V gene's germline CDR1 is SGHNT and CDR2 YYREEE (reference sequence). With V trimmed by 4 bases and J by 3 bases, 7 bases remained unmatched.